The present T cell receptor beta chain was sequenced within a study of T cell changes during pregnancy in multiple sclerosis. Clones were sequenced by immunoSEQ multiplex PCR, and TCRdb holds only the in-frame ones, with some missing. Altogether around 28,000 clones are present, over 75% being singletons, with the ten largest covering 4.3%. The CDR3 length is 16 residues. V shed 1 base, J shed 3 bases, and the junction held 7 bases outside the gene matches. In germline, CDR1 is MDHEN, CDR2 SYDVKM. The receptor was isolated from a female donor with multiple sclerosis, enrolled in a pregnancy study. The chain combines TRBV28 with TRBJ2-7; 9 nucleotides line up with TRBD1. The input for sequencing was CD8+ T cells from peripheral blood mononuclear cells, taken in the second trimester of pregnancy. The CDR3 is CASSLFLQDRGYEQYF. The CDR3 nucleotides read TGTGCCAGCAGTTTATTTCTGCAGGACAGGGGCTACGAGCAGTACTTC.